The 2 T cell receptor beta chains below were found in one sample sequenced in a study of cytomegalovirus exposure and HLA in healthy donors. Produced via immunoSEQ multiplex PCR; TCRdb's table is partial and in-frame only. The data show 78,000 or so clones, approximately 94% seen once. Sequencing input: PBMCs. All receptors derive from a woman younger than 35 in good health and CMV-seropositive.

The chain employs TRBV30 and TRBJ2-5; D unresolved. Trimming left V 2 bases short and J 5 bases short, with 12 bases between. Germline values: CDR1 GTSNPN, CDR2 SVGIG (reference sequence). The CDR3 is made up of 13 amino acids. The chain's CDR3 is CAWSQVVPETQYF. For the CDR3, the DNA is TGTGCCTGGAGTCAAGTAGTCCCTGAGACCCAGTACTTC.

V and J are TRBV5-6 and TRBJ1-5; TRBD1 matches 9 bases. V was clipped by 2 bases and J by 7 bases; unmatched bases: 4. The length of the CDR3 is 14 residues. In germline, CDR1 is SGHDT, CDR2 YYEEEE. The chain's CDR3 is CASSLQGARQPQHF. In DNA, the CDR3 is TGTGCCAGCAGCTTACAGGGGGCGAGACAGCCCCAGCATTTT.